The 8 T cell receptor beta chains below come from one sample, sequenced in a study of blood T cells in healthy people across ages. Next came a second PCR, run for about 7 to 12 cycles, which used a sample-barcoded 5' primer along with a J-beta primer mix. From the 5' RACE reads, TCRdb called clonotypes with MiXCR, one entry per CDR3 protein. The sample contains fewer than 900,000 distinct CDR3 sequences, approximately 43% of which appear only once. What was sequenced was blood. All receptors come from an older woman in good health.

The chain combines TRBV20-1 with TRBJ1-2; tentatively, D is TRBD1 (5 bases). Looked up from germline, CDR1 is DFQATT and CDR2 is SNEGSKA (reference sequence). V gave up 4 bases and J gave up 2 bases, with 8 bases separating them. The CDR3 loop spans 12 amino acids. The CDR3 is CSATRENYGYTF. The CDR3 DNA reads as TGCAGTGCTACCAGGGAAAACTATGGCTACACCTTC.

V usage is TRBV27 and J usage is TRBJ1-6; D might be TRBD1 (6 bases). Trimming removed 2 bases at V and 7 bases at J, with 18 bases between. CDR1 MNHEY and CDR2 SMNVEV come from the germline V gene (reference sequence). This CDR3 region has 17 residues. The CDR3 sequence is CASSLGWDTFRNSPLHF. CDR3 bases: TGTGCCAGCAGTTTAGGTTGGGACACCTTTCGAAATTCACCCCTCCACTTT.

The chain couples TRBV6-4 to TRBJ2-3, with TRBD1 matching over 7 bases. Germline V gene lookup returns CDR1 MRHNA and CDR2 SNTAGT. V lost 6 bases and J lost 3; bases outside the gene matches: 3. CDR3 length: 13 amino acids. CDR3 nucleotide sequence: TGTGCCAGCAGCGGGACAGAGACAGATACGCAGTATTTT. Translating it yields CASSGTETDTQYF.

The chain carries TRBV19 and TRBJ2-5; tentatively, D is TRBD2 (5 bases). The germline CDR1 and CDR2 sequences are LNHDA and SQIVND (reference sequence). The V end lost 5 bases, the J end lost 5 bases, and 12 bases lay between the germline ends. This CDR3 region has 13 residues. For the CDR3, the DNA is TGTGCCAGTAGTCCCGACTATGCGGAGACCCAGTACTTC. Translating gives CASSPDYAETQYF.

This clonotype has just a few counts. The junction does not match germline at one end; this may be a read error. This sequence joins TRBV12-3 or TRBV12-4 and TRBJ2-5; TRBD2 might be the D (5 bases). Judging by the DNA end, TRBJ2-7 fits better; the J call may be wrong. The CDR3 runs to 16 residues. The CDR3 here is CAGSLAKKGDSYEQYF. The CDR3, as DNA: TGTGCCGGCAGTTTAGCGAAAAAGGGAGATTCCTACGAGCAGTACTTC.

Comments on this clonotype: At one of its ends the junction is not consistent with the germline gene, which may arise from a read error. CDR3 in amino acids: CASSVTLLANERFF. The CDR3 DNA is TGTGCCAGCAGCGTAACACTACTAGCCAATGAGCGGTTCTTC. V is TRBV7-3 and J is TRBJ2-1; tentatively, D is TRBD2 (6 bases). The CDR3 covers 14 residues. Germline V lookup: CDR1 SGHTA, CDR2 FQGTGA.

This clonotype showed up just once. The chain carries TRBV20-1 and TRBJ2-3; TRBD2 matches 8 bases. Germline lookup yields CDR1 DFQATT and CDR2 SNEGSKA (reference sequence). The V and J ends lost 5 bases and 6 bases, in that order; junction bases with no gene match: 13. The CDR3 is 15 residues long. The CDR3 coding sequence is TGCAGTGCTCGAGGTGGCGGGGGGCAATGGGATACGCAGTATTTT. Translated, it gives CSARGGGGQWDTQYF.

This clonotype was picked up a small number of times. The CDR3 nucleotides are TGTGCCAGCAGCTCCCCACCGCGTACGCAGTATTTT. Its translation: CASSSPPRTQYF. The chain is built from TRBV7-2 and TRBJ2-3; D gene ambiguous. This CDR3 contains 12 residues. Germline-derived CDR1 and CDR2 are SGHTA and FQGNSA. V was clipped by 4 bases and J by 8 bases, with 10 bases between them.